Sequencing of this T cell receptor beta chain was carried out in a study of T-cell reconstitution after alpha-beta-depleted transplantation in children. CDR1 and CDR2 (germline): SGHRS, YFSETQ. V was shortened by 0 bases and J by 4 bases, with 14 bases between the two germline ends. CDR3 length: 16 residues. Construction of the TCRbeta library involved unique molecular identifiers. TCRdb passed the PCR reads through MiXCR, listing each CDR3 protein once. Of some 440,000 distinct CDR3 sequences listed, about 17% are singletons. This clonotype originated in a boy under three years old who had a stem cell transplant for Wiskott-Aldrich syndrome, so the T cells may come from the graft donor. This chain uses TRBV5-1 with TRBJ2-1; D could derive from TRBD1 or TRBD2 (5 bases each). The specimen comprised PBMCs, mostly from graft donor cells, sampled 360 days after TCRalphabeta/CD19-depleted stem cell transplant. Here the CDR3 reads CASSLERRGPYNEQFF. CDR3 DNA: TGCGCCAGCAGCTTGGAACGTAGGGGACCTTACAATGAGCAGTTCTTC.